These T cell receptor beta chains were read from a single sample in a study of PD-L1 blockade in urothelial cancer. Profiling relied on immunoSEQ multiplex PCR, and the TCRdb table lists in-frame clones only, not all of them. Here the sample spans 25,000 to 35,000 clones, 75% to 90% being singletons. The starting material was PBMCs, obtained around atezolizumab (anti-PD-L1) treatment. The receptors were sampled from a man aged 50-60 years with urothelial cancer. Each CDR3 is given with its conserved first and last residue. The D gene is left open where the match is weak. Not all rows give a size; the values are once, few, many and, for expanded clones, a class.

DNA: TGTGCCAGCAGTTCGCGGGAGCAAGGGGCCAACGTCCTGACTTTC; CDR3: CASSSREQGANVLTF; D: TRBD2; size: -; J: TRBJ2-6; V: TRBV27
DNA: TGTGCCAGCAATCTACTGAGGGGGGGCTATGGCTACACCTTC; CDR3: CASNLLRGGYGYTF; D: -; size: few; J: TRBJ1-2; V: TRBV7-2
DNA: TGTGCCAGCAGTTTATCGACAGGGTCTGGCGAGACCCAGTACTTC; CDR3: CASSLSTGSGETQYF; D: TRBD1; size: medium-sized; J: TRBJ2-5; V: TRBV27
DNA: TGTGCCAGCAGTTGGCTAGCGGGAATACCGGGGAGCACAGATACGCAGTATTTT; CDR3: CASSWLAGIPGSTDTQYF; D: TRBD2; size: -; J: TRBJ2-3; V: TRBV28
DNA: TGCGCCAGCAGCCAACTAGCCCACGAGCAGTACTTC; CDR3: CASSQLAHEQYF; D: -; size: -; J: TRBJ2-7; V: TRBV4-1
DNA: TGTGCCAGCAGCTTAGGGGTACTAGCGGGAGTTGGAGAGACCCAGTACTTC; CDR3: CASSLGVLAGVGETQYF; D: TRBD2; size: once; J: TRBJ2-5; V: TRBV7-2
DNA: TGTGCCAGCAGATACCTAGGGGGTCCTAATGAAAAACTGTTTTTT; CDR3: CASRYLGGPNEKLFF; D: -; size: -; J: TRBJ1-4; V: TRBV6-5
DNA: TGTGCCAGCAGCTTGGGGTCCGCGAGCATACCTGGAAACACCATATATTTT; CDR3: CASSLGSASIPGNTIYF; D: -; size: -; J: TRBJ1-3; V: TRBV5-8
DNA: TGTGCCAGCAGTGAGAACGCCGGGACATCCTACGAGCAGTACTTC; CDR3: CASSENAGTSYEQYF; D: -; size: -; J: TRBJ2-7; V: TRBV2
DNA: TGTGCCAGCAGCCCAGGACTAGCGGGAACAGATACGCAGTATTTT; CDR3: CASSPGLAGTDTQYF; D: TRBD2; size: -; J: TRBJ2-3; V: TRBV11-2
DNA: TGCGCCAGCAGCCGGGACAAAAATTATGGCTACACCTTC; CDR3: CASSRDKNYGYTF; D: -; size: -; J: TRBJ1-2; V: TRBV10-2
DNA: TGTGCCAGCAGTTTTTCGGGACAGTCCTACGAGCAGTACTTC; CDR3: CASSFSGQSYEQYF; D: TRBD1; size: -; J: TRBJ2-7; V: TRBV27
DNA: TGTGCCAGCAGTTTATGGGACAGGGGGCCCGCCGATACGCAGTATTTT; CDR3: CASSLWDRGPADTQYF; D: TRBD1; size: -; J: TRBJ2-3; V: TRBV28
DNA: TGTGCCAGCAGCTTTCGGGGCGGGAGGGCCAAAAACATTCAGTACTTC; CDR3: CASSFRGGRAKNIQYF; D: TRBD2; size: -; J: TRBJ2-4; V: TRBV7-2
DNA: TGTGCCATCGACGGGTGGCGAAGGGAGACCCAGTACTTC; CDR3: CAIDGWRRETQYF; D: -; size: -; J: TRBJ2-5; V: TRBV2